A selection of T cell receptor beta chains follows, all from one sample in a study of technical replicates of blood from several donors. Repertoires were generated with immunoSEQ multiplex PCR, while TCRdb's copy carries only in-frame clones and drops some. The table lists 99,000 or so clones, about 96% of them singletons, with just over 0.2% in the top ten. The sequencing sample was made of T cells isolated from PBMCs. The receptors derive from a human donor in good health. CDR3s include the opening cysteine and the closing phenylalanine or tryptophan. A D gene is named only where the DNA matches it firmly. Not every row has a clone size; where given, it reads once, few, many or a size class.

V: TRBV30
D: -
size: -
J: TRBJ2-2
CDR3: CAWRPPPARLVHSGELFF
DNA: TGTGCCTGGAGACCACCCCCCGCAAGACTAGTCCACTCTGGGGAGCTGTTTTTT

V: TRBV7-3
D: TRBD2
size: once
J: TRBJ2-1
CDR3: CASSRRGGLLINEQFF
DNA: TGTGCCAGCAGCCGTCGGGGGGGGCTTTTAATCAATGAGCAGTTCTTC

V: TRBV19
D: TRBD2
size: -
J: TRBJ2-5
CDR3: CASSIRGTSGQETQYF
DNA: TGTGCCAGTAGTATCCGGGGGACTAGCGGACAAGAGACCCAGTACTTC

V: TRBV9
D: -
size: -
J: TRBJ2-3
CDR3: CASSISGTSTDTQYF
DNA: TGTGCCAGCAGCATATCTGGTACTAGCACAGATACGCAGTATTTT

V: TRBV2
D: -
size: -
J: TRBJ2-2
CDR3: CASRNRAGELFF
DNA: TGTGCCAGCAGAAACAGGGCCGGGGAGCTGTTTTTT

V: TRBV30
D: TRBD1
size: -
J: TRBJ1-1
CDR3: CAWSVDRGVEAFF
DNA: TGTGCCTGGAGTGTAGACAGGGGAGTTGAAGCTTTCTTT

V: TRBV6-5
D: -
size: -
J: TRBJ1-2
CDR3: CASSYGGGGSNYGYTF
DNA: TGTGCCAGCAGTTACGGAGGTGGTGGGTCTAACTATGGCTACACCTTC

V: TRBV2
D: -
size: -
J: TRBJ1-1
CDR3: CASSGRTENTEALRTENTEAFF
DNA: TGTGCCAGCAGTGGACGGACAGAGAACACTGAAGCCCTAAGGACAGAGAACACTGAAGCTTTCTTT

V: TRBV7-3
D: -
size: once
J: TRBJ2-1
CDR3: CASSLYRDGEQFF
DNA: TGTGCCAGCAGCTTATACAGGGATGGTGAGCAGTTCTTC

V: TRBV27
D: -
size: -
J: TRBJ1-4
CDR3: CASSLSHSNEKLFF
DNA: TGTGCCAGCAGTTTATCTCACTCTAATGAAAAACTGTTTTTT

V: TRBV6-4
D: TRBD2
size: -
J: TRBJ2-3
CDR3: CASSELAAPVPQYF
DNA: TGTGCCAGCAGTGAACTAGCGGCCCCCGTTCCGCAGTATTTT

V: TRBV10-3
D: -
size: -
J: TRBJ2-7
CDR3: CAIGQSSSYEQYF
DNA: TGTGCCATAGGACAGAGCAGCTCCTACGAGCAGTACTTC

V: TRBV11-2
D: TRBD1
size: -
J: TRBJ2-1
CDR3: CASSADRDTEQFF
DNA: TGTGCCAGCAGCGCCGACAGGGATACTGAGCAGTTCTTC

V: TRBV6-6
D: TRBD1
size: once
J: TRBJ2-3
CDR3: CASRDRERDTQYF
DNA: TGTGCCAGCAGGGACAGGGAGAGGGATACGCAGTATTTT

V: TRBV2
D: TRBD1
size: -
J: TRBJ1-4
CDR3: CASTDRGNEKLFF
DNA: TGTGCCAGCACCGACAGGGGAAATGAAAAACTGTTTTTT

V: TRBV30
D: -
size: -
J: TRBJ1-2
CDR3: CAWSLPWRANYGYTF
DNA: TGTGCCTGGAGTCTTCCCTGGCGGGCTAACTATGGCTACACCTTC

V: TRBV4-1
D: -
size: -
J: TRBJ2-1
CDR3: CASSQEVRALNEQFF
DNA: TGCGCCAGCAGCCAAGAAGTCAGGGCCCTCAATGAGCAGTTCTTC

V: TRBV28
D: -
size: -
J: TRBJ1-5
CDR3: CASSLKYQPQHF
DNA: TGTGCCAGTTCACTTAAATATCAGCCCCAGCATTTT

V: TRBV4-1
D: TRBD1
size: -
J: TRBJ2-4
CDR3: CASSQEPGQGAVQYF
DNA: TGCGCCAGCAGCCAGGAACCGGGACAGGGGGCTGTTCAGTACTTC

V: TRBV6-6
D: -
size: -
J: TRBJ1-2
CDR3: CASSYLYGYTF
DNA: TGTGCCAGCAGTTACCTCTATGGCTACACCTTC

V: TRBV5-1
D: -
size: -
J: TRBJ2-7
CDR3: CASSLKGEEQYF
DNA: TGCGCCAGCAGCTTGAAAGGGGAAGAGCAGTACTTC

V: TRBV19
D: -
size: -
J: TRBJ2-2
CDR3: CASTERFRQAKNTGELFF
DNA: TGTGCCAGTACTGAAAGATTTCGACAGGCTAAAAACACCGGGGAGCTGTTTTTT

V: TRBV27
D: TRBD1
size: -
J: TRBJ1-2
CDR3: CASRRDRRDYGYTF
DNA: TGTGCCAGCAGGAGGGACAGGAGGGACTATGGCTACACCTTC

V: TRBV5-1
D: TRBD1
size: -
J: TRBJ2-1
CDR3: CASSSLDRGEHEQFF
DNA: TGCGCCAGCAGCTCTTTGGACAGGGGGGAGCATGAGCAGTTCTTC

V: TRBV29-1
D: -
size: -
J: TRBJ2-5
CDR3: CSVVGGIQETQYF
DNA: TGCAGCGTTGTTGGGGGGATCCAAGAGACCCAGTACTTC

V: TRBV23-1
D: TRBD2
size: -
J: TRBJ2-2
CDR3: CASKGTSGGGNTGELFF
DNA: TGCGCCAGCAAAGGGACTAGCGGGGGGGGAAACACCGGGGAGCTGTTTTTT

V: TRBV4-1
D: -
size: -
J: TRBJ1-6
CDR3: CASSHALGINSPLHF
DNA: TGCGCCAGCAGCCACGCCCTAGGCATTAATTCACCCCTCCACTTT